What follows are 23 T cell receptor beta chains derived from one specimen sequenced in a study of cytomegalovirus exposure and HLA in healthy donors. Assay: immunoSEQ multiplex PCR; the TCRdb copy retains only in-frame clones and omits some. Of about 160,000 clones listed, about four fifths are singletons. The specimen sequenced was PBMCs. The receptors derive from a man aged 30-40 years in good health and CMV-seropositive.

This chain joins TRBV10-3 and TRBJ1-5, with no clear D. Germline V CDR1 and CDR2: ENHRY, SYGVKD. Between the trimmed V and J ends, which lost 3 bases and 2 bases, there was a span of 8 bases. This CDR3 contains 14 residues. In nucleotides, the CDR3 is TGTGCCATCAGTGATGAGCGAGGCAATCAGCCCCAGCATTTT. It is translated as CAISDERGNQPQHF.

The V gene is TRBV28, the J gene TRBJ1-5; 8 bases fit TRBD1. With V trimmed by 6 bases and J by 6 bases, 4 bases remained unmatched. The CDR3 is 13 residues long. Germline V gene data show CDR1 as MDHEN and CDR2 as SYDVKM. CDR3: CASRGQASQPQHF. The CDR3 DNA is TGTGCCAGCAGGGGACAGGCTAGTCAGCCCCAGCATTTT.

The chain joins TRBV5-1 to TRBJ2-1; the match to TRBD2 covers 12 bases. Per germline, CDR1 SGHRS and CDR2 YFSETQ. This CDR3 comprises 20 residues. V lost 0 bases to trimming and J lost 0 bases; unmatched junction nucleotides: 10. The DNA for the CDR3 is TGCGCCAGCAGCTTGGGTCCGGGACTAGCGGGTTTTAGCTCCTACAATGAGCAGTTCTTC. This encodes CASSLGPGLAGFSSYNEQFF.

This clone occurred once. This CDR3 reads CASSVHRRGRNQPQHF. CDR3 sequence (DNA): TGTGCCAGCAGTGTGCACAGACGGGGTCGCAATCAGCCCCAGCATTTT. The chain employs TRBV2 and TRBJ1-5; D call uncertain. The germline V and J ends were trimmed by 4 bases and 2 bases, with 15 bases remaining between them. The CDR3 loop spans 16 amino acids. CDR1 and CDR2 (germline): SNHLY, FYNNEI.

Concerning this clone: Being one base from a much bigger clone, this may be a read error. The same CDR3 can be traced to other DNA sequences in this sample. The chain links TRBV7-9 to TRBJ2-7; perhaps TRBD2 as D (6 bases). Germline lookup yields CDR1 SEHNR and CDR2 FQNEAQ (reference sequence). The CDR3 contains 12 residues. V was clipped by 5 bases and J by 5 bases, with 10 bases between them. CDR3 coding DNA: TGTGCCAGCAGCCCGACGGGGGACGAGCAGTACTTC. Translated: CASSPTGDEQYF.

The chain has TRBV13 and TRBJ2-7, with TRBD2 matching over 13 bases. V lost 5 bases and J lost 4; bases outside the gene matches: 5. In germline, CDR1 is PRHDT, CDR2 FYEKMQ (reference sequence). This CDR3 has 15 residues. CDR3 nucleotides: TGTGCCAGCAGCCCTGGGACTAGCGGGATGTACGAGCAGTACTTC. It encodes CASSPGTSGMYEQYF.

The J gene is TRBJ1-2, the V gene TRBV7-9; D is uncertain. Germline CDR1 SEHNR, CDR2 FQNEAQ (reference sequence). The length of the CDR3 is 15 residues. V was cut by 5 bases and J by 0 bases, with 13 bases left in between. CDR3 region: CASSPALGANYGYTF. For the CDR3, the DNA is TGTGCCAGCAGCCCCGCATTAGGAGCTAACTATGGCTACACCTTC.

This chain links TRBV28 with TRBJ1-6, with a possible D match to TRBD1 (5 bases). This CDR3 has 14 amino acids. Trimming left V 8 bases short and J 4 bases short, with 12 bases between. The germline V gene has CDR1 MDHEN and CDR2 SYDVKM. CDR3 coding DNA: TGTGCCAGCTCCACCCAGGGTTATAATTCACCCCTCCACTTT. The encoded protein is CASSTQGYNSPLHF.

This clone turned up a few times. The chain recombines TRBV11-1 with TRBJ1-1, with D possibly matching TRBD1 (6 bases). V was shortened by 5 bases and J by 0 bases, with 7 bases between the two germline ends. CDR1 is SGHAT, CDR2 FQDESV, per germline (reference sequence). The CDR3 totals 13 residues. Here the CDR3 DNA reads TGTGCCAGCAGCGGACAGATGAACACTGAAGCTTTCTTT. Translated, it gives CASSGQMNTEAFF.

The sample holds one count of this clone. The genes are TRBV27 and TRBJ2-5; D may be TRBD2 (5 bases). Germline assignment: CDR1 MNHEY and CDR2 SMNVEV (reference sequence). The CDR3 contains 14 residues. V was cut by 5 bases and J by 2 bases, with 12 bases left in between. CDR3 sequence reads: CASSPPGLQETQYF. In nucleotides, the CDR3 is TGTGCCAGCAGTCCGCCGGGATTACAAGAGACCCAGTACTTC.

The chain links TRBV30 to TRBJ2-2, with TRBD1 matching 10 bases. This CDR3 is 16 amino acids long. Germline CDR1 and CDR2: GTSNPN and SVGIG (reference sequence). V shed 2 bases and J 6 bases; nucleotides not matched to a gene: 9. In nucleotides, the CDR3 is TGTGCCTGGAGTCCTCACCCTGGACAGGGGGCCGGGGAGCTGTTTTTT. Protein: CAWSPHPGQGAGELFF.

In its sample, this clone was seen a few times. The CDR3 is CASPLRDREGNYGYTF. The CDR3 nucleotides read TGTGCCAGCCCCCTCAGGGACAGGGAAGGGAACTATGGCTACACCTTC. This chain links TRBV7-9 with TRBJ1-2; 9 bases match TRBD1. The germline V gene encodes CDR1 SEHNR and CDR2 FQNEAQ (reference sequence). This CDR3 has 16 residues. Trimming removed 8 bases from V and 2 bases from J; junction bases left unmatched: 12.

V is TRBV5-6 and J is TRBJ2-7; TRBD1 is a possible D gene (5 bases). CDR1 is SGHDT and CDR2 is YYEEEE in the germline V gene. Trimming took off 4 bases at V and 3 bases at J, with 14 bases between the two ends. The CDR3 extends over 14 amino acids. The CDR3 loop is CASSPGRVVYEQYF. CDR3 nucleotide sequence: TGTGCCAGCAGCCCCGGCAGGGTGGTCTACGAGCAGTACTTC.

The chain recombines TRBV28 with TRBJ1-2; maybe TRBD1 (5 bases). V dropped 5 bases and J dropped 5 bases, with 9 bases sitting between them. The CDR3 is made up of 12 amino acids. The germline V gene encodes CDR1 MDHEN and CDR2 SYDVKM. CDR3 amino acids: CASSQGLYGYTF. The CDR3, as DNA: TGTGCCAGCAGTCAGGGACTATATGGCTACACCTTC.

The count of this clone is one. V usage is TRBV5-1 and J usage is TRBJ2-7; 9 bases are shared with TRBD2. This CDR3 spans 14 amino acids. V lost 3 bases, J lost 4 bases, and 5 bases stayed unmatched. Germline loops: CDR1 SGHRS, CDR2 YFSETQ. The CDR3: CASSSGTSTYEQYF. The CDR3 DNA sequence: TGCGCCAGCAGCTCCGGGACTAGCACGTACGAGCAGTACTTC.

This CDR3 is CASSTTSNSYNEQFF. The CDR3 DNA reads as TGTGCCAGCAGCACGACTAGCAACTCCTACAATGAGCAGTTCTTC. The V call is TRBV7-6, the J call TRBJ2-1; TRBD2 matches at 7 bases. The V segment lost 5 bases and the J segment 0 bases; nucleotides outside the gene matches: 4. Looked up from germline, CDR1 is SGHVS and CDR2 is FNYEAQ. The CDR3 totals 15 residues.

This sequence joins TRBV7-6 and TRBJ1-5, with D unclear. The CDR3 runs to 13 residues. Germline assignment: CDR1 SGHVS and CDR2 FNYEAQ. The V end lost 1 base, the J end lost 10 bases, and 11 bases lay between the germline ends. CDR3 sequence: CASSLGGIEPQHF. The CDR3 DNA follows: TGTGCCAGCAGCTTAGGAGGGATCGAACCCCAGCATTTT.

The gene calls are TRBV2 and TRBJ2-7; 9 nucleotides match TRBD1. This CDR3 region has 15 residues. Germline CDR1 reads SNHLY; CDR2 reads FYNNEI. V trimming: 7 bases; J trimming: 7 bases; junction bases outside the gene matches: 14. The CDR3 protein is CASIRRLQGAGEQYF. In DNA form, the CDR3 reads TGTGCCAGCATACGCCGGTTACAGGGGGCGGGGGAGCAGTACTTC.

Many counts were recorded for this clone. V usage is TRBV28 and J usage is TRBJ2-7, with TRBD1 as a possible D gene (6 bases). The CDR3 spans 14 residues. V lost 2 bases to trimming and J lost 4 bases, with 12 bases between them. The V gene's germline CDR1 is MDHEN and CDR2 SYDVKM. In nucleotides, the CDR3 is TGTGCCAGCAGTTTAGGCAGGGGCTGGTACGAGCAGTACTTC. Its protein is CASSLGRGWYEQYF.

The CDR3 coding sequence is TGTGCCAGCAGCTTGGGACTTAGCGGCCGCCTCGAGCAGTACTTC. This translates into CASSLGLSGRLEQYF. J is TRBJ2-7 and V is TRBV5-5; TRBD2 might be the D (6 bases). Germline lookup yields CDR1 SGHKS and CDR2 YYEKEE (reference sequence). CDR3 size: 15 residues. V shed 0 bases and J shed 6 bases, with 16 bases lying between them.

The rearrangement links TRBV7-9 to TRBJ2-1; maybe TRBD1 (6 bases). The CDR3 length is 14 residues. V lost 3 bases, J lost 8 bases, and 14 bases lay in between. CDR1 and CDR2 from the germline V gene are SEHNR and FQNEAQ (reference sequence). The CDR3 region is CASSFTQGSHEQFF. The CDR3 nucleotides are TGTGCCAGCAGCTTTACTCAGGGGTCCCATGAGCAGTTCTTC.

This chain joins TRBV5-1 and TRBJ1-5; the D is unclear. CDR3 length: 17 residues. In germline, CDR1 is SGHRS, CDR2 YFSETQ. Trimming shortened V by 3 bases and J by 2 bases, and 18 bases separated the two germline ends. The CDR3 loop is CASSSPRVLGGNQPQHF. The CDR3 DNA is TGCGCCAGCAGCTCCCCCCGGGTCCTCGGGGGCAATCAGCCCCAGCATTTT.

CDR3 DNA: TGTGCCAGCAGCACAACGTTTAGGGACAGGGTTTCGTCGGGCTACACCTTC. This codes for CASSTTFRDRVSSGYTF. This sequence joins TRBV27 and TRBJ1-2; 9 bases align to TRBD1. There are 17 residues in the CDR3. V lost 6 bases to trimming and J lost 8 bases; unmatched junction nucleotides: 19. Germline V gene lookup returns CDR1 MNHEY and CDR2 SMNVEV (reference sequence).